Listed here are 14 T cell receptor beta chains from one sample, sequenced in a study of OX40 agonist ivuxolimab in advanced cancers. Only in-frame clones appear in the TCRdb table, and some are missing; sequencing was by immunoSEQ multiplex PCR. The top ten hold 0.95% to 1.5% of the sample, which has tens of thousands of clones, around 86% seen once. Source: CD4+ or CD8+ T cells sorted from blood, taken in a trial of the OX40 agonist ivuxolimab. These receptor sequences come from an adult with an advanced solid tumor such as melanoma, head and neck, liver or kidney cancer.

The genes are TRBV4-2 and TRBJ2-7; TRBD1 might be the D (7 bases). The CDR3 totals 16 residues. The germline gives CDR1 LGHNA, CDR2 YNFKEQ. V lost 6 bases and J lost 2, with 20 bases in between. CDR3 sequence: CASSGSGGTDAYEQYF. In nucleotides, the CDR3 is TGTGCCAGCAGTGGATCCGGAGGGACAGACGCCTACGAGCAGTACTTC.

This sequence joins TRBV18 and TRBJ1-5, with D tentatively TRBD1 (6 bases). The CDR3 consists of 14 residues. Between the trimmed V and J ends, which lost 2 bases and 7 bases, there was a span of 12 bases. Germline lookup yields CDR1 KGHSH and CDR2 LQKENI. CDR3 amino acids: CASSPSQGSQPQHF. CDR3 nucleotides: TGTGCCAGCTCACCATCCCAGGGGAGCCAGCCCCAGCATTTT.

The chain couples TRBV29-1 to TRBJ2-3; a weak D match, TRBD2 (6 bases). There are 14 residues in the CDR3. With 6 bases removed from V and 4 bases from J, the gap between germline ends came to 17 bases. From germline, CDR1 is SQVTM and CDR2 ANQGSEA. CDR3 nucleotide sequence: TGCAGCGTGGCCGTGGGGGGTACGGCAGATACGCAGTATTTT. Its protein product is CSVAVGGTADTQYF.

The chain carries TRBV30 and TRBJ1-6; TRBD1 is a possible D gene (6 bases). V shed 0 bases and J shed 10 bases, with 13 bases lying between them. The CDR3 runs to 14 residues. CDR1 and CDR2 (germline): GTSNPN, SVGIG (reference sequence). The CDR3 protein is CAWSVWQGYSPLHF. The CDR3 DNA reads TGTGCCTGGAGTGTATGGCAGGGGTACTCACCCCTCCACTTT.

V is TRBV9 and J is TRBJ2-1, with TRBD1 matching over 7 bases. There are 16 residues in the CDR3. CDR1 is SGDLS, CDR2 YYNGEE, per germline. V shed 3 bases and J 7 bases; nucleotides not matched to a gene: 13. The CDR3 spells CASSARGSGTVNEQFF. CDR3 sequence (DNA): TGTGCCAGCAGCGCGAGGGGATCCGGGACAGTGAATGAGCAGTTCTTC. The full variable domain, in which reference TRBV9 and TRBJ2-1 provide the parts outside the CDR3, is DSGVTQTPKHLITATGQRVTLRCSPRSGDLSVYWYQQSLDQGLQFLIQYYNGEERAKGNILERFSAQQFPDLHSELNLSSLELGDSALYFCASSARGSGTVNEQFFGPGTRLTVL.

DNA of the CDR3: TGTGCCAGCAGCACCCGTCGTGGTCAGGGGTATAGAACTGAAGCTTTCTTT. Protein: CASSTRRGQGYRTEAFF. The rearrangement uses TRBV5-6 and TRBJ1-1; tentative D call: TRBD1 (6 bases). Per the germline V gene, CDR1 is SGHDT and CDR2 is YYEEEE. V was clipped by 4 bases and J by 5 bases, with 24 bases between them. This CDR3 region has 17 residues.

The gene calls are TRBV19 and TRBJ2-6; D ambiguous. The CDR3 runs 13 residues. Germline CDR1 reads LNHDA; CDR2 reads SQIVND (reference sequence). Trimming pared 6 bases from V and 0 bases from J, leaving 3 bases between. In DNA form, the CDR3 reads TGTGCCAGTAGGAGCTCTGGGGCCAACGTCCTGACTTTC. Protein sequence: CASRSSGANVLTF.

Points on this clone: In the same sample, other DNA sequences code for this CDR3. The chain recombines TRBV7-9 with TRBJ1-5, with D possibly TRBD1 on 5 matching bases. Trimming cost V 0 bases and J 7 bases, with 10 bases left between them. This CDR3 spans 14 amino acids. Germline lookup yields CDR1 SEHNR and CDR2 FQNEAQ (reference sequence). The chain's CDR3 is CASSLAGGGQPQHF. The CDR3 DNA reads TGTGCCAGCAGCTTAGCCGGCGGGGGGCAGCCCCAGCATTTT.

The V call is TRBV5-4, the J call TRBJ1-2, with 8 bases matching TRBD1. CDR1 SGHNT and CDR2 YYREEE come from the germline V gene (reference sequence). V lost 2 bases and J lost 0; bases outside the gene matches: 6. CDR3 length equals 16 residues. The CDR3 DNA is TGTGCCAGCAGCTTAGAAAGGGACAGGTCTAACTATGGCTACACCTTC. Its protein is CASSLERDRSNYGYTF.

The genes are TRBV5-4 and TRBJ1-1; D not resolved. V lost 0 bases and J 0 bases, leaving 6 bases between the germline ends. Germline CDR1 SGHNT, CDR2 YYREEE (reference sequence). CDR3 length: 14 amino acids. CDR3 loop: CASSLDGVNTEAFF. The CDR3 region has the DNA TGTGCCAGCAGCTTGGATGGGGTGAACACTGAAGCTTTCTTT.

This clone has just a few counts. The same CDR3 also results from other DNA sequences found in this sample. The chain couples TRBV5-1 to TRBJ2-3; D uncertain. With 4 bases removed from V and 0 bases from J, the gap between germline ends came to 9 bases. This CDR3 comprises 14 residues. Germline V gene data show CDR1 as SGHRS and CDR2 as YFSETQ. CDR3 in DNA: TGCGCCAGCAGCCTCGAACCTAGCACAGATACGCAGTATTTT. Its translation: CASSLEPSTDTQYF.

The J gene is TRBJ2-1, the V gene TRBV5-1; 11 bases align to TRBD2. CDR3 length equals 14 residues. The V gene end was trimmed by 4 bases and the J gene end by 8 bases; junction bases not matched to a gene: 5. Germline V lookup: CDR1 SGHRS, CDR2 YFSETQ. This CDR3 is CASSHSGGADEQFF. CDR3 sequence (DNA): TGCGCCAGCAGCCATAGCGGGGGGGCGGATGAGCAGTTCTTC.

This clone was observed once. The chain uses TRBV7-9 and TRBJ1-4; tentative D call: TRBD1 (6 bases). The CDR3 extends over 16 amino acids. The ends were cut back, 5 bases at V and 0 bases at J, with 13 bases in the middle. Per the germline V gene, CDR1 is SEHNR and CDR2 is FQNEAQ (reference sequence). CDR3 DNA: TGTGCCAGCAGCAGGGGGGCAGCCGCAACTAATGAAAAACTGTTTTTT. Its translation: CASSRGAAATNEKLFF.

The chain has TRBV5-1 and TRBJ1-1, with D possibly TRBD1 on 6 matching bases. V lost 0 bases, J lost 5 bases, and 8 bases lay in between. The CDR3 extends over 13 amino acids. Germline V CDR1 and CDR2: SGHRS, YFSETQ. The CDR3 region has the DNA TGCGCCAGCAGCTTGGACAGGGCAACTGAAGCTTTCTTT. Protein product: CASSLDRATEAFF. The full variable domain, with the rest looked up from reference TRBV5-1 and TRBJ1-1, is KAGVTQTPRYLIKTRGQQVTLSCSPISGHRSVSWYQQTPGQGLQFLFEYFSETQRNKGNFPGRFSGRQFSNSRSEMNVSTLELGDSALYLCASSLDRATEAFFGQGTRLTVV.